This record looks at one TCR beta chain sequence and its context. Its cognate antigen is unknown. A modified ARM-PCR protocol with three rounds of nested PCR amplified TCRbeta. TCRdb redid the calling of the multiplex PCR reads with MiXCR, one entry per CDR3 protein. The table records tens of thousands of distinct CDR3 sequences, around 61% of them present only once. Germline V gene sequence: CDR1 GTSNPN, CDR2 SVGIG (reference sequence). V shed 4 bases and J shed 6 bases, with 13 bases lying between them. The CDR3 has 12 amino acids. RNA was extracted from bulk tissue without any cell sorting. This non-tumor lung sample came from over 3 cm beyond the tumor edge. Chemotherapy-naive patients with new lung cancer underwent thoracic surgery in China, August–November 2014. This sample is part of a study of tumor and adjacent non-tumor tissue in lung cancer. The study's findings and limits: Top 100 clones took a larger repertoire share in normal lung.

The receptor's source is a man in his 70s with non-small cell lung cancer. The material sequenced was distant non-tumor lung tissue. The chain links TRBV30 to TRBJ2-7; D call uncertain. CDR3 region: CAWNVGKSEQYF. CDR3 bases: TGTGCCTGGAATGTAGGGAAAAGCGAGCAGTACTTC.